This TCR beta chain came from a study of shared clonotypes between healthy human individuals. Some 30,000 T cell genomes (about 0.2 ug DNA) went into each sorted-subset replicate. In the authors' methods: ImmunoSEQ junction-only sequences lacked quality scores, so their filtering differed. Sequencing was performed with immunoSEQ multiplex PCR; in TCRdb, only in-frame clones are kept and a portion is missing. The V and J calls and the clone size are those of that table, but D and trimming were determined from the DNA. The sample has over 300,000 clones; 87% are singletons. Germline values: CDR1 SEHNR, CDR2 FQNEAQ (reference sequence). V gave up 4 bases and J gave up 4 bases, with 10 bases separating them. CDR3 length: 13 amino acids. The study, taken as a whole, reports: A small donor pool kept down the genetic and exposure-history diversity that was represented.

To note about this clone: Its antigen is not identified.

The receptor was isolated from a man in his late teens or twenties in good health. Material: memory CD8+ T cells sorted from blood. Subset meaning: CD45RO+ cells pooled with CCR7-negative TemRA cells. The J gene is TRBJ1-1, the V gene TRBV7-9; D is unclear. The chain's CDR3 is CASSSSLVTEAFF. DNA for the CDR3: TGTGCCAGCAGCTCCAGTCTGGTCACTGAAGCTTTCTTT. Full variable domain (remainder filled in from reference TRBV7-9 and TRBJ1-1): DTGVSQNPRHKITKRGQNVTFRCDPISEHNRLYWYRQTLGQGPEFLTYFQNEAQLEKSRLLSDRFSAERPKGSFSTLEIQRTEQGDSAMYLCASSSSLVTEAFFGQGTRLTVV.